This T cell receptor beta chain stems from a study of blood T cells in healthy people across ages. Together with a sample-barcoded 5' primer, a J-beta primer mix was included in a second PCR lasting roughly 6 to 12 cycles. TCRdb fed the 5' RACE reads into MiXCR, producing one record per CDR3 protein. The repertoire holds approximately 940,000 distinct CDR3 sequences, with roughly 48% as singletons. V gave up 2 bases and J gave up 4 bases, with 9 bases separating them. Germline V CDR1 and CDR2: SGDLS, YYNGEE. The CDR3 totals 13 residues. The clonotype originates from a man in his thirties or forties in good health. The sequencing sample was made of blood. The rearrangement uses TRBV9 and TRBJ2-5; D is ambiguous. The CDR3 nucleotides are TGTGCCAGCAGCGTCCTCCTTGGAGAGACCCAGTACTTC. Translating gives CASSVLLGETQYF.